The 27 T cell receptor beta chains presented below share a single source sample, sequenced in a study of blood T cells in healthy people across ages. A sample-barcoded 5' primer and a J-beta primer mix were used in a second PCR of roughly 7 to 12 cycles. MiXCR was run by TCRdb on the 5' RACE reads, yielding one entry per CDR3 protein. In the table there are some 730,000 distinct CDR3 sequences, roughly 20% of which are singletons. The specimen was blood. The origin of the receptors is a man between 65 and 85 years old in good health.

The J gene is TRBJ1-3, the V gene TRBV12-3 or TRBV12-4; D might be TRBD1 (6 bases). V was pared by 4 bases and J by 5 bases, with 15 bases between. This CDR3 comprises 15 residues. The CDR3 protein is CASSSPGTLRNTIYF. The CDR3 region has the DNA TGTGCCAGCAGTTCCCCCGGGACACTTAGAAACACCATATATTTT.

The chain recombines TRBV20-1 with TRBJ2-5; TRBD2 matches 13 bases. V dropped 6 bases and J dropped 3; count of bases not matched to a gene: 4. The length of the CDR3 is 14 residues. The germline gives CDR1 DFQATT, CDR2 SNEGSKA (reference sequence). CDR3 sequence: CSATSGGAEETQYF. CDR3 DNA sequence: TGCAGTGCAACTAGCGGGGGGGCCGAAGAGACCCAGTACTTC.

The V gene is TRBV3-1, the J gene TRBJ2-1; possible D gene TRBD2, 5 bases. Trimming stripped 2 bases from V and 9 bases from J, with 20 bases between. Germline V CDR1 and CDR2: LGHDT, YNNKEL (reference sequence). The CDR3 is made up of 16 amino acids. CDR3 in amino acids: CASSQHPLDTSAEQFF. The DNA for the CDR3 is TGTGCCAGCAGCCAACACCCACTAGACACCTCTGCTGAGCAGTTCTTC.

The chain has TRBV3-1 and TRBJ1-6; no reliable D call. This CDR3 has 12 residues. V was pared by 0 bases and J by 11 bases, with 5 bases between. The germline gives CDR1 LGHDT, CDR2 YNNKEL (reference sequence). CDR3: CASSQDYTPLHF. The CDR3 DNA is TGTGCCAGCAGCCAAGATTACACACCCCTCCACTTT.

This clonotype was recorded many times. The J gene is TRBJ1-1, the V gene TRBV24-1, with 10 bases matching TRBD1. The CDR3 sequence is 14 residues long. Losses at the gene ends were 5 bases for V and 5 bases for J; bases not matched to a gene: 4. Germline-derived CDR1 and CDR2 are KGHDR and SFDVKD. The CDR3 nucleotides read TGTGCCACCAGTGGGACAGGGGGAAAAACTGAAGCTTTCTTT. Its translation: CATSGTGGKTEAFF.

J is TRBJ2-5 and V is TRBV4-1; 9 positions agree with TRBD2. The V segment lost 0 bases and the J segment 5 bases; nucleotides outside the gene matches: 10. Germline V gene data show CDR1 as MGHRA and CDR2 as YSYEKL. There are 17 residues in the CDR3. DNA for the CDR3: TGCGCCAGCAGCCAAGAGAGCTTAGCGGGAGAAAGGGAGACCCAGTACTTC. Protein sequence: CASSQESLAGERETQYF.

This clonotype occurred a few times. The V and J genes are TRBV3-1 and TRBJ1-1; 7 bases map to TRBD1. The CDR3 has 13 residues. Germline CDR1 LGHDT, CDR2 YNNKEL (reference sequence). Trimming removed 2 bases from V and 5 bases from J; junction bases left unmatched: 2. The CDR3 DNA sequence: TGTGCCAGCAGCCAAACCAGGGGGACTGAAGCTTTCTTT. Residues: CASSQTRGTEAFF.

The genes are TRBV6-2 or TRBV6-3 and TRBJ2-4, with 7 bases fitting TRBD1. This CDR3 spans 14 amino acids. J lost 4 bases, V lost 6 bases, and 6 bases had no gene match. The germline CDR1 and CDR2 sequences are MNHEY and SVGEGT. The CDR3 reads CASRTTGRKNIQYF. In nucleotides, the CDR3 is TGTGCCAGCAGAACGACAGGGCGAAAAAACATTCAGTACTTC.

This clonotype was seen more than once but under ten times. CDR3 region: CSVEDRAGNQPQHF. The CDR3 DNA reads TGCAGCGTTGAAGATCGGGCGGGAAATCAGCCCCAGCATTTT. The rearrangement links TRBV29-1 to TRBJ1-5; no clear D gene. Between the trimmed V and J ends, which lost 0 bases and 4 bases, there was a span of 10 bases. From germline, CDR1 is SQVTM and CDR2 ANQGSEA. This CDR3 has 14 residues.

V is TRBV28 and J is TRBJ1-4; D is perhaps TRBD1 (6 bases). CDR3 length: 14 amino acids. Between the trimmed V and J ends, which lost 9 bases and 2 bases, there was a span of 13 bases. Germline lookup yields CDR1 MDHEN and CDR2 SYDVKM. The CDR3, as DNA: TGTGCCAGTTTCAAGGGGGGGACTAATGAAAAACTGTTTTTT. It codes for CASFKGGTNEKLFF.

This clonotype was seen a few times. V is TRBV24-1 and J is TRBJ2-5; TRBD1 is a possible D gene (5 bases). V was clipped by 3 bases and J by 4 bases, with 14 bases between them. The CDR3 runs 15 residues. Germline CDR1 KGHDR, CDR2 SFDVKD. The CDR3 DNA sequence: TGTGCCACCAGTGATCCGCTTGGGGCCGGAGAGACCCAGTACTTC. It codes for CATSDPLGAGETQYF.

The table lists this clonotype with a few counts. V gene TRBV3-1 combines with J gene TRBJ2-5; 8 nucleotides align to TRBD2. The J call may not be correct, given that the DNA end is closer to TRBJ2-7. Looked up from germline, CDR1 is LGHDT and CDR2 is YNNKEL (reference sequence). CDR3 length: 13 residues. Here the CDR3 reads CASSKRGGYEQYV. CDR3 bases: TGTGCCAGCAGCAAACGGGGGGGCTACGAGCAGTACGTC.

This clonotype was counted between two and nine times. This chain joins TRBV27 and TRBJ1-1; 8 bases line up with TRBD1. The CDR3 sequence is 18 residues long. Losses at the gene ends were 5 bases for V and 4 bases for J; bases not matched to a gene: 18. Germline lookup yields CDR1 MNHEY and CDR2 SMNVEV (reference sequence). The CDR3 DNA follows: TGTGCCAGCAGTCCACGGATGACAGGGGTTGAACGGATCACTGAAGCTTTCTTT. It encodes CASSPRMTGVERITEAFF.

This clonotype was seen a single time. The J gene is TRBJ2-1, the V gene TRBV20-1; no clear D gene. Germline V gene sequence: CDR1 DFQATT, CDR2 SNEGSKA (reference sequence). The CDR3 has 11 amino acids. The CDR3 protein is CTWLSYNEQFF. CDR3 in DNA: TGCACTTGGCTGTCCTACAATGAGCAGTTCTTC.

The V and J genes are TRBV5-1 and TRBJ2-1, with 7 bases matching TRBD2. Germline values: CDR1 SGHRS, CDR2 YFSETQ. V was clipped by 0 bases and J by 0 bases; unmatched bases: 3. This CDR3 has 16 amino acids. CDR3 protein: CASSLVRGTSYNEQFF. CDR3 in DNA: TGCGCCAGCAGCTTGGTGCGGGGGACCTCCTACAATGAGCAGTTCTTC.

The CDR3 is CASRSTGAVGTEAFF. The CDR3, as DNA: TGTGCCAGCAGGTCGACAGGGGCCGTGGGGACTGAAGCTTTCTTT. V usage is TRBV12-3 or TRBV12-4 and J usage is TRBJ1-1; 8 bases line up with TRBD1. Trimming removed 6 bases from V and 5 bases from J; junction bases left unmatched: 11. This CDR3 spans 15 amino acids.

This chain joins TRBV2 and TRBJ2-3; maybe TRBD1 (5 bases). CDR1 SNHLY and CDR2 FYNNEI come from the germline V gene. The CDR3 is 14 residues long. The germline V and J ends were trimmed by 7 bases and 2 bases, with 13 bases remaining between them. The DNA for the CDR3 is TGTGCCAGCAATCTCAGGGTCCCCACAGATACGCAGTATTTT. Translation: CASNLRVPTDTQYF.

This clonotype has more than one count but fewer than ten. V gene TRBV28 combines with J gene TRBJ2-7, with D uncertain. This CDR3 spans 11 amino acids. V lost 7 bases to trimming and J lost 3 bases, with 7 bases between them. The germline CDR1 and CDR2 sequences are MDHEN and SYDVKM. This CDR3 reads CASNDVYEQYF. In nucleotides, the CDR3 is TGTGCCAGCAATGACGTCTACGAGCAGTACTTC.

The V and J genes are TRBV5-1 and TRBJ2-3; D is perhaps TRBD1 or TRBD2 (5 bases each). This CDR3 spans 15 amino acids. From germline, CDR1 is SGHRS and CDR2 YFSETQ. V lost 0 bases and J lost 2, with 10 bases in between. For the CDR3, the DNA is TGCGCCAGCAGCTTGGTGACAGCGGACACAGATACGCAGTATTTT. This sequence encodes CASSLVTADTDTQYF.

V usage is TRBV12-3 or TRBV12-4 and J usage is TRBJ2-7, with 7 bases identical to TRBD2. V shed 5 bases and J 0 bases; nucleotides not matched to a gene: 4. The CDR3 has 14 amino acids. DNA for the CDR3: TGTGCCAGCAGTGCCGGCGGGAGCTCCTACGAGCAGTACTTC. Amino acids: CASSAGGSSYEQYF.

The CDR3 DNA reads as TGTGCCAGCGGCAGGAGTTTTAGGGAGACCCAGTACTTC. This sequence encodes CASGRSFRETQYF. J is TRBJ2-5 and V is TRBV7-3, with no clear D. V lost 8 bases, J lost 5 bases, and 15 bases lay in between. The CDR3 has 13 residues. CDR1 SGHTA and CDR2 FQGTGA come from the germline V gene.

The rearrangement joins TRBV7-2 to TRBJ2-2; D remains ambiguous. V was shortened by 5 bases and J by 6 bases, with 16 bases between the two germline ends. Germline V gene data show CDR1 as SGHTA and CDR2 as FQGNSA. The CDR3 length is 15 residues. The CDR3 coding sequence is TGTGCCAGCAGCCCGACGGGCATTCCGTCCGGGGAGCTGTTTTTT. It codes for CASSPTGIPSGELFF.

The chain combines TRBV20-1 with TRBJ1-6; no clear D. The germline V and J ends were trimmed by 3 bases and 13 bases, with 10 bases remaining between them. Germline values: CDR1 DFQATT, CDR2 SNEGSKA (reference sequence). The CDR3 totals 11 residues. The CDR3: CSARAERPLHF. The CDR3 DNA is TGCAGTGCTAGGGCGGAGCGGCCCCTCCACTTT.

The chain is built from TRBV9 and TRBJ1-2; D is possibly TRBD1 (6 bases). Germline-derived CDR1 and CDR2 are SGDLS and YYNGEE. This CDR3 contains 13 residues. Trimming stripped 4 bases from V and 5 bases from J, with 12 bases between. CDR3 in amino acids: CASSSRDNYGYTF. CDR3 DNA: TGTGCCAGCAGCTCCCGGGACAATTATGGCTACACCTTC.

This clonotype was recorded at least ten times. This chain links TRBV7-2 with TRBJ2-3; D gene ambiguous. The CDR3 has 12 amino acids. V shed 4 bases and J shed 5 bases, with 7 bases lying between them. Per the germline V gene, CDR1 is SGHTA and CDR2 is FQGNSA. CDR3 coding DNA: TGTGCCAGCAGCTCCGTTGGAGATACGCAGTATTTT. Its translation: CASSSVGDTQYF.

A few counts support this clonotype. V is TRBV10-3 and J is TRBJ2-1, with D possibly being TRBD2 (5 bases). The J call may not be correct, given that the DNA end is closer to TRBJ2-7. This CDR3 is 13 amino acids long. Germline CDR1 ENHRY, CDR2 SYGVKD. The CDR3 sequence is CAISESGTYEQYF. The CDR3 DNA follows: TGTGCCATCAGTGAGTCCGGGACCTACGAGCAGTACTTC.

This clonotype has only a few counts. CDR3 region: CASSIAGIETQYF. The DNA for the CDR3 is TGTGCCAGCAGTATAGCAGGGATTGAGACCCAGTACTTC. This chain links TRBV28 with TRBJ2-5; tentative D call: TRBD1 (5 bases). This CDR3 has 13 residues. The ends were cut back, 5 bases at V and 5 bases at J, with 12 bases in the middle. Germline V gives CDR1 MDHEN, CDR2 SYDVKM. Combining the CDR3 with reference TRBV28 and TRBJ2-5 gives the whole variable domain DVKVTQSSRYLVKRTGEKVFLECVQDMDHENMFWYRQDPGLGLRLIYFSYDVKMKEKGDIPEGYSVSREKKERFSLILESASTNQTSMYLCASSIAGIETQYFGPGTRLLVL.